This T cell receptor (beta chain) was profiled in a study of OX40 agonist ivuxolimab in advanced cancers. For the study at large: In this cohort, patients received ivuxolimab, an agonistic anti-OX40 (CD134) antibody. Prior anti-PD-1, anti-PD-L1 or anti-CTLA-4 therapy did not bar entry, and approximately 40% had some.

This clone was counted a single time. Produced via immunoSEQ multiplex PCR; TCRdb's table is partial and in-frame only. Here the sample spans approximately 68,000 clones, about 91% being singletons. Germline values: CDR1 LNHDA, CDR2 SQIVND (reference sequence). This CDR3 comprises 16 residues. J was trimmed by 4 bases and V by 6 bases; bases with no gene match: 11. Sequencing was performed on CD4+ or CD8+ T cells sorted from blood, taken in a trial of the OX40 agonist ivuxolimab. The clonotype comes from an adult with an advanced solid tumor such as melanoma, head and neck, liver or kidney cancer. The chain is built from TRBV19 and TRBJ2-1, with 8 bases fitting TRBD2. This CDR3 reads CASRSGASGQYNEQFF. As DNA, the CDR3 is TGTGCCAGTAGATCTGGGGCTAGCGGGCAGTACAATGAGCAGTTCTTC.